A selection of T cell receptor beta chains follows, all from one sample in a study of T cell responses to AZD1222 COVID-19 vaccine. Sequencing used immunoSEQ multiplex PCR; TCRdb keeps in-frame clones, though not all of them. In the table there are some 96,000 clones, 88% of which are singletons. The sequences come from peripheral blood, collected on day 0 of AZD1222 vaccination. These TCRs come from an adult in good health. CDR3s include the opening cysteine and the closing phenylalanine or tryptophan. The D gene is left open where the match is weak. The size of a clone is reported for some rows only, either as once, few or many, or as a class for expanded clones.

D gene: -
J gene: TRBJ2-7
clone size: -
V gene: TRBV4-2
CDR3 DNA: TGTGCCAGCAGCCCCGTGGGTGTCCTGTCCGAGCAGTACTTC
CDR3 protein: CASSPVGVLSEQYF

D gene: -
J gene: TRBJ1-5
clone size: -
V gene: TRBV6-2/TRBV6-3
CDR3 DNA: TGTGCCAGCAGTTACCCCGTTTATAGCAATCAGCCCCAGCATTTT
CDR3 protein: CASSYPVYSNQPQHF

D gene: -
J gene: TRBJ2-5
clone size: -
V gene: TRBV15
CDR3 DNA: TGTGCCACCAGCGAGGGGCAGGCGTCCTCCGGGCCCCAGTACTTC
CDR3 protein: CATSEGQASSGPQYF

D gene: -
J gene: TRBJ2-6
clone size: -
V gene: TRBV6-5
CDR3 DNA: TGTGCCAGCAGTTTGCGGCCTGGGGCCAACGTCCTGACTTTC
CDR3 protein: CASSLRPGANVLTF

D gene: -
J gene: TRBJ2-3
clone size: -
V gene: TRBV4-1
CDR3 DNA: TGCGCCAGCAGCCAAGATTCCGCAGATACGCAGTATTTT
CDR3 protein: CASSQDSADTQYF

D gene: -
J gene: TRBJ1-2
clone size: -
V gene: TRBV4-2
CDR3 DNA: TGTGCCAGCAGCCAAGATGAGGGTTTCAGCTATGGCTACACCTTC
CDR3 protein: CASSQDEGFSYGYTF

D gene: -
J gene: TRBJ1-2
clone size: -
V gene: TRBV15
CDR3 DNA: TGTGCCACCAGCAGAGAAGAGGGGGATGGCTACACCTTC
CDR3 protein: CATSREEGDGYTF

D gene: -
J gene: TRBJ2-7
clone size: -
V gene: TRBV5-1
CDR3 DNA: TGCGCCAGCAGCTTCGTCGACAGGCCTTACGAGCAGTACTTC
CDR3 protein: CASSFVDRPYEQYF

D gene: -
J gene: TRBJ1-1
clone size: once
V gene: TRBV7-2
CDR3 DNA: TGTGCCAGCAGCTTTTTACCGGGACAACAACGGAGAGCTTTCTTT
CDR3 protein: CASSFLPGQQRRAFF

D gene: -
J gene: TRBJ2-7
clone size: -
V gene: TRBV6-5
CDR3 DNA: TGTGCGACACGGGATAATTACGAGCAGTACTTC
CDR3 protein: CATRDNYEQYF

D gene: TRBD2
J gene: TRBJ2-7
clone size: -
V gene: TRBV7-9
CDR3 DNA: TGTGCCAGCAGCTTAGGCTTAGATGGACTAGCGGCCTACGAGCAGTACTTC
CDR3 protein: CASSLGLDGLAAYEQYF

D gene: -
J gene: TRBJ2-5
clone size: once
V gene: TRBV14
CDR3 DNA: TGTGCCAGCAGCCCCGGACGTGGATACCAAGAGACCCAGTACTTC
CDR3 protein: CASSPGRGYQETQYF

D gene: -
J gene: TRBJ1-2
clone size: -
V gene: TRBV9
CDR3 DNA: TGTGCCAGCAGCGTAGGGTCAGGGTATGGCTACACCTTC
CDR3 protein: CASSVGSGYGYTF

D gene: -
J gene: TRBJ2-7
clone size: -
V gene: TRBV24-1
CDR3 DNA: TGTGCCACCAGTCGGGGGGACAGTTACTCCTACGAGCAGTACTTC
CDR3 protein: CATSRGDSYSYEQYF

D gene: -
J gene: TRBJ2-7
clone size: -
V gene: TRBV19
CDR3 DNA: TGTGCCAGGACCGGACAGCACTCCTACGAGCAGTACTTC
CDR3 protein: CARTGQHSYEQYF

D gene: -
J gene: TRBJ2-5
clone size: -
V gene: TRBV9
CDR3 DNA: TGTGCCAGCAGCGTAGGGGTAGGGATGGGAGAGACCCAGTACTTC
CDR3 protein: CASSVGVGMGETQYF

D gene: TRBD2
J gene: TRBJ2-1
clone size: -
V gene: TRBV6-2/TRBV6-3
CDR3 DNA: TGTGCCAGCAGTGGACCTTTCGCGGGGGTCTCCTACAATGAGCAGTTCTTC
CDR3 protein: CASSGPFAGVSYNEQFF

D gene: TRBD1
J gene: TRBJ2-3
clone size: -
V gene: TRBV7-8
CDR3 DNA: TGTGCCAGCAGCTCCCTCGGGGACAGTTTCACAGATACGCAGTATTTT
CDR3 protein: CASSSLGDSFTDTQYF

D gene: -
J gene: TRBJ1-3
clone size: -
V gene: TRBV10-3
CDR3 DNA: TGTGCCATCAGTGAGGGTGGGCAGCTGATCTCTGGAAACACCATATATTTT
CDR3 protein: CAISEGGQLISGNTIYF

D gene: -
J gene: TRBJ2-3
clone size: -
V gene: TRBV21-1
CDR3 DNA: TGTGCCAGCAAGGGTACTCAGGGGGCTTCGGCCCGCACAGATACGCAGTATTTT
CDR3 protein: CASKGTQGASARTDTQYF

D gene: -
J gene: TRBJ1-1
clone size: -
V gene: TRBV5-1
CDR3 DNA: TGCGCCAGCAGCCCCTCGGGGAACACTGAAGCTTTCTTT
CDR3 protein: CASSPSGNTEAFF

D gene: TRBD1
J gene: TRBJ2-3
clone size: -
V gene: TRBV7-3
CDR3 DNA: TGTGCCAGCAGCCCCGACAGGGGAGCGGCCACAGATACGCAGTATTTT
CDR3 protein: CASSPDRGAATDTQYF

D gene: -
J gene: TRBJ2-5
clone size: -
V gene: TRBV2
CDR3 DNA: TGTGCCAGCAGCCGACAAGAGACCCAGTACTTC
CDR3 protein: CASSRQETQYF

D gene: -
J gene: TRBJ2-1
clone size: -
V gene: TRBV27
CDR3 DNA: TGTGCCAGCAGTTTATCCTGGGGCCACAATGAGCAGTTCTTC
CDR3 protein: CASSLSWGHNEQFF

D gene: TRBD2
J gene: TRBJ2-3
clone size: -
V gene: TRBV9
CDR3 DNA: TGTGCCAGCAGCGTAGAGGGAGCGGTGGGACTAGCGGGCCGGGATACGCAGTATTTT
CDR3 protein: CASSVEGAVGLAGRDTQYF

D gene: TRBD1
J gene: TRBJ1-2
clone size: once
V gene: TRBV7-3
CDR3 DNA: TGTGCCAGCAGCTTAGGGACAGGGTATGGCTACACCTTC
CDR3 protein: CASSLGTGYGYTF

D gene: -
J gene: TRBJ2-5
clone size: -
V gene: TRBV6-4
CDR3 DNA: TGTGCCAGCAGCCGGGACTCCGGAGGGCAAGAGACCCAGTACTTC
CDR3 protein: CASSRDSGGQETQYF

D gene: TRBD1
J gene: TRBJ2-7
clone size: -
V gene: TRBV5-1
CDR3 DNA: TGCGCCAGCAGCTCAAAGACCGGGACAGGGATCTACGAGCAGTACTTC
CDR3 protein: CASSSKTGTGIYEQYF

D gene: -
J gene: TRBJ2-3
clone size: -
V gene: TRBV6-5
CDR3 DNA: TGTGCCAGCAGTTACTACGGGCGGGGCACAGATACGCAGTATTTT
CDR3 protein: CASSYYGRGTDTQYF

D gene: -
J gene: TRBJ2-1
clone size: -
V gene: TRBV2
CDR3 DNA: TGTGCCAGCAGTGAATATTCGTATGGGACATTGGCAGCCAATGAGCAGTTCTTC
CDR3 protein: CASSEYSYGTLAANEQFF

D gene: -
J gene: TRBJ2-1
clone size: -
V gene: TRBV11-3
CDR3 DNA: TGTGCCAGCAGCCCGGCGGGTGGTGAGCAGTTCTTC
CDR3 protein: CASSPAGGEQFF

D gene: -
J gene: TRBJ1-1
clone size: -
V gene: TRBV11-2
CDR3 DNA: TGTGCCAGCAGCTTAAAAGGGAACATGAACACTGAAGCTTTCTTT
CDR3 protein: CASSLKGNMNTEAFF

D gene: -
J gene: TRBJ2-1
clone size: -
V gene: TRBV4-3
CDR3 DNA: TGCGCCAGCAGCCAAGATTCGGTCAAGAGCTCCTACAATGAGCAGTTCTTC
CDR3 protein: CASSQDSVKSSYNEQFF

D gene: TRBD1
J gene: TRBJ2-2
clone size: -
V gene: TRBV6-5
CDR3 DNA: TGTGCCAGCAGTACTCGGACAGGGAACACCGGGGAGCTGTTTTTT
CDR3 protein: CASSTRTGNTGELFF

D gene: -
J gene: TRBJ2-7
clone size: -
V gene: TRBV4-3
CDR3 DNA: TGCGCCAGCAGCCAAGAGATCGGGGGCGAGCAGTACTTC
CDR3 protein: CASSQEIGGEQYF

D gene: -
J gene: TRBJ2-1
clone size: -
V gene: TRBV4-1
CDR3 DNA: TGCGCCAGCAGCCATTTCGCCGTTGGCAATGAGCAGTTCTTC
CDR3 protein: CASSHFAVGNEQFF

D gene: -
J gene: TRBJ1-2
clone size: once
V gene: TRBV27
CDR3 DNA: TGTGCCAGCAGTTTAAGGCAGACCCCGGCAGGGGAAGGCTACACCTTC
CDR3 protein: CASSLRQTPAGEGYTF